These 2 T cell receptor beta chains originate from one sample sequenced in a study of early T cells in non-severe SARS-CoV-2 infection. From the 5' RACE reads, TCRdb called clonotypes with MiXCR, one entry per CDR3 protein. The table lists approximately 70,000 distinct CDR3 sequences, more than 10% of them singletons, with roughly a sixth in the top ten. This specimen consisted of whole blood, obtained at baseline. The receptors were gathered from an adult who was a healthcare worker with PCR-confirmed SARS-CoV-2 infection or an uninfected control (not recorded which). The donor label of this sample is uncertain.

The genes are TRBV6-1 and TRBJ2-3; no reliable D call. The CDR3 sequence is 11 residues long. Germline loops: CDR1 MNHNS, CDR2 SASEGT. Trimming stripped 3 bases from V and 9 bases from J, with 7 bases between. CDR3 region: CASSDGGTQYF. CDR3 DNA: TGTGCCAGCAGTGACGGCGGAACGCAGTATTTT.

This clonotype occurred many times. This chain connects TRBV20-1 to TRBJ1-2, with 9 bases that match TRBD1. Germline assignment: CDR1 DFQATT and CDR2 SNEGSKA (reference sequence). V trimming: 3 bases; J trimming: 8 bases; junction bases outside the gene matches: 16. The CDR3 extends over 16 amino acids. The CDR3 is CSASRPDRGQIGGYTF. Here the CDR3 DNA reads TGCAGTGCTAGTCGACCGGACAGGGGACAAATAGGAGGCTACACCTTC.